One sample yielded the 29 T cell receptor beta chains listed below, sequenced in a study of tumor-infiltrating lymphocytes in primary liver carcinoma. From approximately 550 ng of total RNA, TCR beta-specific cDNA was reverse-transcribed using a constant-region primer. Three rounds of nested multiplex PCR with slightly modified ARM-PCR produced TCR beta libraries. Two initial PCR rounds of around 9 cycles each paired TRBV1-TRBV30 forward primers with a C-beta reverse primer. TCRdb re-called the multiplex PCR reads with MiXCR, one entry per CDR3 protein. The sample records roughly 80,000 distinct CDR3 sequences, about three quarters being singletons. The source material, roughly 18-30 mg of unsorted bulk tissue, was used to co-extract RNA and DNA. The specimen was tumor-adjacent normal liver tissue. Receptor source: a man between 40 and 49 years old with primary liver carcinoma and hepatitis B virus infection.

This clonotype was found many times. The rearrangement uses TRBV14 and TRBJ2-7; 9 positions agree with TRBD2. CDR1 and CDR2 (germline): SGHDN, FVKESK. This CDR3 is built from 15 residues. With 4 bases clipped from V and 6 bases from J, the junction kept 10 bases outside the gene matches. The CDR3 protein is CASSPLGGRAAEQYF. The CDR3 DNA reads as TGTGCCAGCAGCCCATTGGGCGGGAGGGCCGCCGAGCAGTACTTC. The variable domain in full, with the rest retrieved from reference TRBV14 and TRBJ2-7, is EAGVTQFPSHSVIEKGQTVTLRCDPISGHDNLYWYRRVMGKEIKFLLHFVKESKQDESGMPNNRFLAERTGGTYSTLKVQPAELEDSGVYFCASSPLGGRAAEQYFGPGTRLTVT.

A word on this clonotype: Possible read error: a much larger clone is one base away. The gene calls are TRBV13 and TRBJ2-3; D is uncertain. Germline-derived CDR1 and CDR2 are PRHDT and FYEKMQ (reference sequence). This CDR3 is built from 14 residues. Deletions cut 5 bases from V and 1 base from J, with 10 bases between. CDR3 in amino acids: CASSTGEGTDTQYF. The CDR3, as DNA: TGTGCCAGCAGCACCGGAGAGGGCACAGATACGCAGTATTTT. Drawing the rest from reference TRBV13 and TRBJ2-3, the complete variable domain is AAGVIQSPRHLIKEKRETATLKCYPIPRHDTVYWYQQGPGQDPQFLISFYEKMQSDKGSIPDRFSAQQFSDYHSELNMSSLELGDSALYFCASSTGEGTDTQYFGPGTRLTVL.

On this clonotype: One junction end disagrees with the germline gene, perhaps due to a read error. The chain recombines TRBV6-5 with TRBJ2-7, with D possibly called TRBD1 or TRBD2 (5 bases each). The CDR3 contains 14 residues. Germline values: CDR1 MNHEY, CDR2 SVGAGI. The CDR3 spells CSGSSPGATYEQCF. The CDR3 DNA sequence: TGTTCCGGCAGTTCCCCCGGGGCCACCTACGAGCAGTGCTTC.

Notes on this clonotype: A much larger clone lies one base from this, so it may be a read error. The DNA for the CDR3 is TGCAGCGTTGAAGGAGGGGGCTACAATATGCAGTTCTTC. This translates into CSVEGGGYNMQFF. The chain uses TRBV29-1 and TRBJ2-1, with TRBD1 identical over 7 bases. The CDR3 loop spans 13 amino acids. V was pared by 1 base and J by 12 bases, with 9 bases of the junction left unmatched. In germline, CDR1 is SQVTM, CDR2 ANQGSEA.

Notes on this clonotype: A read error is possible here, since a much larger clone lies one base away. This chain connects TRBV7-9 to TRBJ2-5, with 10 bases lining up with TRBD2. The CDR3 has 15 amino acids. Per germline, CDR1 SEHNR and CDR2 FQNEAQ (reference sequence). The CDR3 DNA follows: TGTGCCAGCAGCCAAGCGGGAGGGCGCCAAGAGACCCAGCACTTC. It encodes CASSQAGGRQETQHF.

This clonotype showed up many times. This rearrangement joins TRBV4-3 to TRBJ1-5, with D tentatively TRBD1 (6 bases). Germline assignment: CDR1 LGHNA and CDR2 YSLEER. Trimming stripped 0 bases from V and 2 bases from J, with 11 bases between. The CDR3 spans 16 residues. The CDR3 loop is CASSQDWGAGNQPQHF. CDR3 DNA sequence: TGCGCCAGCAGCCAAGATTGGGGGGCCGGCAATCAGCCCCAGCATTTT.

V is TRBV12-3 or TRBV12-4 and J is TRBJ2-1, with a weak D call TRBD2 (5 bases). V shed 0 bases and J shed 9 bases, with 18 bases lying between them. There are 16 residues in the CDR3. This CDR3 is CASSLAELVLVGEQFF. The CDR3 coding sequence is TGTGCCAGCAGTTTAGCGGAATTGGTACTAGTGGGTGAGCAGTTCTTC.

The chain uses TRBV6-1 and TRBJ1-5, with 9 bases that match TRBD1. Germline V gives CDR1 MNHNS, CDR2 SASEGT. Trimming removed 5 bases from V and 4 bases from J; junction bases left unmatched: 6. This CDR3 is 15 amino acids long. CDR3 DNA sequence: TGTGCCAGCAGTCTGGACAGGGGCTGGAATCAGCCCCAGCATTTT. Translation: CASSLDRGWNQPQHF.

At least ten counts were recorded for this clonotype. The CDR3 coding sequence is TGTGCCAGCAGTACCGGGACTAGTGTCAGAGGTGAGCAGTTCTTC. Amino acid sequence: CASSTGTSVRGEQFF. The chain couples TRBV6-6 to TRBJ2-1; 8 bases map to TRBD2. Unmatched junction bases numbered 12, after V lost 5 bases and J lost 9 bases. The CDR3 spans 15 residues. Germline CDR1 reads MNHNY; CDR2 reads SVGAGI (reference sequence).

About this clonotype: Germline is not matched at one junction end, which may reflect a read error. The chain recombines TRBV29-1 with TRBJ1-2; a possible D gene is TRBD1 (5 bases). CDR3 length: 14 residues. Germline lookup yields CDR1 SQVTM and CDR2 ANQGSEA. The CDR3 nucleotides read TGCAGCGTTGAAGCGCAAGAAGGGGTGGATGGCTGCACCTTC. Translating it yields CSVEAQEGVDGCTF. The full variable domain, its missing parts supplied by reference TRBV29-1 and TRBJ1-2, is SAVISQKPSRDICQRGTSLTIQCQVDSQVTMMFWYRQQPGQSLTLIATANQGSEATYESGFVIDKFPISRPNLTFSTLTVSNMSPEDSSIYLCSVEAQEGVDGCTFGSGTRLTVV.

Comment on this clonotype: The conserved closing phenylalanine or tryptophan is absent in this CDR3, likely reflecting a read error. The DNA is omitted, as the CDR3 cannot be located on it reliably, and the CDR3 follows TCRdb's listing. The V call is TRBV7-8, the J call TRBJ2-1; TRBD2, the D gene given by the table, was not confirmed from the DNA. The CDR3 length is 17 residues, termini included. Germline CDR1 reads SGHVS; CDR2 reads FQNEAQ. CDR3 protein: CASSLLGGSGRTNEQFI.

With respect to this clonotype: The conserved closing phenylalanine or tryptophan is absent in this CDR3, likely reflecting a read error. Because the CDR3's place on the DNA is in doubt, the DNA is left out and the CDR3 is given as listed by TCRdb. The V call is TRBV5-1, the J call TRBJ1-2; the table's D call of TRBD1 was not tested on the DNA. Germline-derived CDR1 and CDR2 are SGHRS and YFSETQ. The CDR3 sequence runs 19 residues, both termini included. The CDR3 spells CASSSPSTGTGEGNYGYTI.

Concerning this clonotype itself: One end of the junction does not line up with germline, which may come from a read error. The CDR3 DNA reads as TGTGCCAGCAGGGACATCTACCATGAGACCCGGTACTTC. Protein: CASRDIYHETRYF. The chain uses TRBV6-1 and TRBJ2-5; tentatively, D is TRBD1 (5 bases). Per the germline V gene, CDR1 is MNHNS and CDR2 is SASEGT. This CDR3 spans 13 amino acids.

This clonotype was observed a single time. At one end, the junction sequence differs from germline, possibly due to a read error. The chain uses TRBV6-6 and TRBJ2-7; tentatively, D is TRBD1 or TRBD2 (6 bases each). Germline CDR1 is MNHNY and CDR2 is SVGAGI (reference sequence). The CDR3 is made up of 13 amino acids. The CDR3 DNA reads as TGTGCCAGCAGGCCCACAGGGAGGTACGAGCGGTACTTC. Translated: CASRPTGRYERYF.

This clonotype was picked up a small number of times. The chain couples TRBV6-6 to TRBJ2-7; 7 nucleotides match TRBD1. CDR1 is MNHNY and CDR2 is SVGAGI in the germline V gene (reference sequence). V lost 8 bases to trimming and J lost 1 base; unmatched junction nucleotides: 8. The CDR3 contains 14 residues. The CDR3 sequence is CASCGTVSSYEQYF. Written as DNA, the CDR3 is TGTGCCAGCTGTGGGACAGTAAGTTCCTACGAGCAGTACTTC.

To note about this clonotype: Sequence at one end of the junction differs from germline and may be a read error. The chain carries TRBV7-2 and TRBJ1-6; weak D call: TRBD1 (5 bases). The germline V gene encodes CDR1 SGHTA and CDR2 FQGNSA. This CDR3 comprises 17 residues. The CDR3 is CASSLVGARANNSPLHF. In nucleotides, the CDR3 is TGTGCCAGCAGCTTAGTTGGGGCAAGAGCAAATAATTCACCGCTCCACTTT.

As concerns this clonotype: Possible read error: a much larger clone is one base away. The DNA of the CDR3 is TGTGCCAGCAGCCACGCCGGGGGACAGGGGAACGATGAGCACTTCTTC. It specifies CASSHAGGQGNDEHFF. The chain recombines TRBV4-2 with TRBJ2-1, with 10 bases lining up with TRBD1. The CDR3 has 16 residues. The germline V gene encodes CDR1 LGHNA and CDR2 YNFKEQ.

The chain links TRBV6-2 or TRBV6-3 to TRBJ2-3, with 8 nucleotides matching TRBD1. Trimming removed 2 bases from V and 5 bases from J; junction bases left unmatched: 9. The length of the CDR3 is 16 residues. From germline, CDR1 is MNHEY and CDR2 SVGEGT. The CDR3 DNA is TGTGCCAGCAGTTACGGGGACAGGACTTGGATAGATACGCAGTATTTT. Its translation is CASSYGDRTWIDTQYF.

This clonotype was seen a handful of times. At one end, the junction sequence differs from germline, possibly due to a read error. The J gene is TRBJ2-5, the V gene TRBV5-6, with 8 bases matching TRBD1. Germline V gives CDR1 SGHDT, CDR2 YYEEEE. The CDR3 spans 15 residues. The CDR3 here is CASSLLAGGRETQYF. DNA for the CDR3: TGTGCCAGCAGCTTGTTAGCAGGGGGCCGGGAGACCCAATACTTC.

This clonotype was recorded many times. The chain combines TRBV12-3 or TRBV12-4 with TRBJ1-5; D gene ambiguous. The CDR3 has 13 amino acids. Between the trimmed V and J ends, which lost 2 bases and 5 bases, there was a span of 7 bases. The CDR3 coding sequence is TGTGCCAGCAGTTTAACTCGGGATCAGCCCCAGCATTTT. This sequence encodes CASSLTRDQPQHF.

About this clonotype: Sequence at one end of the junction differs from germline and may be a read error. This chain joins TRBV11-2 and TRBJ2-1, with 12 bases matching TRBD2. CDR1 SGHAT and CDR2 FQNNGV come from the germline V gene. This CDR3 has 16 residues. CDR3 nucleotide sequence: TGTGCCAGTAGCTTTCGACTAGCGGGAGATTCCAAAGAGCAGTTCTTC. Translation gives CASSFRLAGDSKEQFF.

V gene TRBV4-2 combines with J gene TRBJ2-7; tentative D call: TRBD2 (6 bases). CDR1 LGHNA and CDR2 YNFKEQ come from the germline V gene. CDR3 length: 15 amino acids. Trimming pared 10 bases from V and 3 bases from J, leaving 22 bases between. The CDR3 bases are TGTGCCAACATCCAAGCTCTAGCGACCCACTACGAGCAGTACTTC. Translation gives CANIQALATHYEQYF.

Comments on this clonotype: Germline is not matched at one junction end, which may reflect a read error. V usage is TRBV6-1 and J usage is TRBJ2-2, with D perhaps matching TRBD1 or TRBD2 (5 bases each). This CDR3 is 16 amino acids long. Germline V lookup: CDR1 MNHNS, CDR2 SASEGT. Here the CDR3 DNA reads TGTGCCAGCAGTGTATACAGGAGGCGGGTCGCCGGGGAGCTGTTTTTC. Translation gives CASSVYRRRVAGELFF.

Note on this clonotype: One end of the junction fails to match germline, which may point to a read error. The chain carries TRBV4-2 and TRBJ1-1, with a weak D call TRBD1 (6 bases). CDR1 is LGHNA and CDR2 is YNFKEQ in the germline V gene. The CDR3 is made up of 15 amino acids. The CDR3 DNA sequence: TGTACCAGCAGCCTTCAACAGGGATCGAACACTGAAACTTTCTTT. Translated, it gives CTSSLQQGSNTETFF.

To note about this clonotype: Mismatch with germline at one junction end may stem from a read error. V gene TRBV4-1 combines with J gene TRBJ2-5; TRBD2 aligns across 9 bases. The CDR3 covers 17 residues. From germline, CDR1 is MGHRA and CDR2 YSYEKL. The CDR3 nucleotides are TGCACCAGGAGCCAAGACCAATTAGCGGGAGTGCCAGAGACCCAGTACTTC. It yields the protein CTRSQDQLAGVPETQYF.

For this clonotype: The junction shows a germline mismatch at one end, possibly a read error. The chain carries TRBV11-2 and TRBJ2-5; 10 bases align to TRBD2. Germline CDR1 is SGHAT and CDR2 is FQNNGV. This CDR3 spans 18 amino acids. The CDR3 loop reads CVSSLDPWSSGRGVTQYF. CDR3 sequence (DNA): TGTGTCAGCAGCTTAGACCCGTGGTCTAGCGGGAGAGGAGTGACCCAGTACTTC.

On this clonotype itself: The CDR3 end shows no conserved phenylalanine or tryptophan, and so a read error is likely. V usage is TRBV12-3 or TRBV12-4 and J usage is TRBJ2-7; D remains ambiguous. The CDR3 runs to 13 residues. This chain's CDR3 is CVSSLQSSYEQYL. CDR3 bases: TGTGTCAGCAGTTTACAGTCCTCCTACGAGCAGTACTTA.

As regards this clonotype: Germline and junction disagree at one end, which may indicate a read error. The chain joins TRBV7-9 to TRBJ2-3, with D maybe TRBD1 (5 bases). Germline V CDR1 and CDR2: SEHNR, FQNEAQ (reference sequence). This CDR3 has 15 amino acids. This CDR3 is CASSLYCRVANTQYF. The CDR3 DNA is TGTGCCAGCAGCTTATATTGCAGGGTAGCAAATACACAGTATTTT.

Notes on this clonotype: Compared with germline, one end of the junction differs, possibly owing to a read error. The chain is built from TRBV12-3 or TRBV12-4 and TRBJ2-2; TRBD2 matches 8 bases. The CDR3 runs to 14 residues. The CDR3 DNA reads TGTGCCAGCCAACTAGCGGCGAAGACCGGGGAGCTGTTTTTT. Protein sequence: CASQLAAKTGELFF.